This TCR beta chain is from a study of blood T cell repertoires in COVID-19. Germline V CDR1 and CDR2: SGDLS, YYNGEE. The J segment lost 9 bases and the V segment lost 2 bases, leaving 4 bases of the junction unmatched. The CDR3 consists of 13 residues. The repertoire was sequenced with immunoSEQ multiplex PCR; TCRdb's copy has only in-frame clones and lacks some. The table shows under 200,000 clones, with 76% occurring only once. This receptor was obtained from a woman at least 80 years old with acute or convalescent COVID-19. The gene calls are TRBV9 and TRBJ2-1; TRBD2 matches at 8 bases. Sequenced input: peripheral blood. CDR3 sequence: CASSVVSGSEQFF. CDR3 coding DNA: TGTGCCAGCAGCGTGGTGAGCGGGAGTGAGCAGTTCTTC.